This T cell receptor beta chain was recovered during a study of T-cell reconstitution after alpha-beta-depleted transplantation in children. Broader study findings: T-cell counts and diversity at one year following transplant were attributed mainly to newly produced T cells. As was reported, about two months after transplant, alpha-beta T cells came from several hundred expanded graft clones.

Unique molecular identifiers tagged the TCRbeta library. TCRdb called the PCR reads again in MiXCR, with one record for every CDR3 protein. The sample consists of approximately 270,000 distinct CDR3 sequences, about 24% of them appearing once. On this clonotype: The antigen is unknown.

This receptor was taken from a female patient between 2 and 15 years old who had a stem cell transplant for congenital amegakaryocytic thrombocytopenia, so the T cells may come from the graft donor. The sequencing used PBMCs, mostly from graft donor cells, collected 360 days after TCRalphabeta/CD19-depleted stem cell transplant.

The CDR3 region is CASSLVPAGGQETQYF. For the CDR3, the DNA is TGTGCCAGCAGCTTAGTTCCAGCGGGGGGGCAAGAGACCCAGTACTTC. The chain employs TRBV11-2 and TRBJ2-5, with 10 bases aligning to TRBD2. The length of the CDR3 is 16 residues. In germline, CDR1 is SGHAT, CDR2 FQNNGV. The ends lost 1 base at V and 2 bases at J; junction bases unmatched: 4.